This T cell receptor beta chain derives from a study of T-cell memory formation after mild COVID-19. Study in general: Largely donor-specific TCR clusters were found.

Overall study findings and caveats: Researchers could not confirm that second-wave clones peaking on day 37 targeted SARS-CoV-2.

A remark on this clonotype: Its target is not known.

Via MiXCR, TCRdb re-called the 5' RACE reads, giving one row per CDR3 protein. The sample lists 300,000 to 400,000 distinct CDR3 sequences; roughly 13% were seen once. Germline-derived CDR1 and CDR2 are SQVTM and ANQGSEA. This CDR3 has 13 amino acids. The V segment lost 4 bases and the J segment 7 bases; nucleotides outside the gene matches: 7. The sample taken for sequencing was PBMCs or a T cell subset sorted from them (not recorded which). This sequence originates from a man aged 18 to 30 who had mild COVID-19 (a few samples of this study predate the infection). Cell type and time point are not known. The chain recombines TRBV29-1 with TRBJ2-3, with 8 bases aligning to TRBD2. The CDR3 DNA reads as TGCAGCGTTGTCAGGACTAGCTATAATACGCAGTATTTT. Translated, it gives CSVVRTSYNTQYF.